This T cell receptor (beta chain) appears in the sequencing data of a study of CD8+ T cells in alopecia areata. This clone was detected a few times. In each case, RNA was isolated and then reverse transcribed into cDNA as the sequencing template. Produced via immunoSEQ multiplex PCR; TCRdb's table is partial and in-frame only. The sample consists of hundreds of thousands of clones, more than 30% of them appearing once. Treatment in this sample: oral pan-JAK inhibitor, 5-10 mg twice daily. The sequencing used CD4+ T cells sorted from blood, collected at approximately week 30, from a patient treated with tofacitinib. This receptor was identified in a human donor with alopecia areata.

The CDR3 region is CASSLGLLAGVGEQYF. CDR3 nucleotide sequence: TGTGCCAGCAGCTTGGGCCTATTAGCGGGAGTTGGGGAGCAGTACTTC. The chain recombines TRBV7-3 with TRBJ2-7, with 9 bases fitting TRBD2. Trimming cost V 3 bases and J 7 bases; bases outside gene matches: 13. The CDR3 extends over 16 amino acids. Germline V gene data show CDR1 as SGHTA and CDR2 as FQGTGA. Full variable domain (outside the CDR3, taken from reference TRBV7-3 and TRBJ2-7): GAGVSQTPSNKVTEKGKYVELRCDPISGHTALYWYRQSLGQGPEFLIYFQGTGAADDSGLPNDRFFAVRPEGSVSTLKIQRTERGDSAVYLCASSLGLLAGVGEQYFGPGTRLTVT.